This TCR beta chain was sequenced during a study of regulatory T cells in long-lasting Graves disease. This clonotype has more than one count but fewer than ten. With iRepertoire HTBI primers and Arm-PCR of CDR3 regions, TCR beta libraries were built. In TCRdb, the multiplex PCR reads were re-called with MiXCR into one record per CDR3 protein. Of 550,000 to 650,000 distinct CDR3 sequences in the sample, around 15% are singletons; the top ten hold about 12%. Time point defined: newly diagnosed GD, antithyroid drugs for less than 3 months. After RNA was extracted from PBMCs, the TCR library was made from it. The V segment lost 4 bases and the J segment 4 bases; nucleotides outside the gene matches: 5. Germline CDR1 and CDR2: LNHDA and SQIVND (reference sequence). The CDR3 is 14 residues long. These data were also filed under a second study, of T cells in Graves' hyperthyroidism and ophthalmopathy. That source adds: HTBI primers were used for first-round RT-PCR of the TCR CDR3.

The chain combines TRBV19 with TRBJ1-2; 8 bases agree with TRBD1. The receptor's source is a young man with Graves disease. The sequences come from peripheral blood mononuclear cells (PBMCs), collected at new diagnosis, from a patient treated with antithyroid drugs. CDR3 region: CASSTRTGFYGYTF. The CDR3 bases are TGTGCCAGTAGTACCCGGACAGGGTTCTATGGCTACACCTTC.